This TCR beta chain emerged from a study of blood T cells in healthy people across ages. Findings of the study overall: Naive and antigen-experienced cells could not be conclusively compared, given unsorted PBMCs. Diversity was estimated from one million T cells, and these estimates were considered underestimates.

This clonotype was detected only a few times. No antigen is known for it. The CDR3 runs to 14 residues. The germline V gene has CDR1 LNHNV and CDR2 YYDKDF (reference sequence). V was shortened by 2 bases and J by 8 bases, with 13 bases between the two germline ends. Each individual donor underwent a draw of about 9.9 milliliters of peripheral blood. A second PCR of 7 to 11 cycles used a sample-barcoded 5' primer and a J-beta primer mix. Each CDR3 protein is one row after TCRdb ran MiXCR on the 5' RACE reads. The data show 1.6 million or so distinct CDR3 sequences, with approximately 32% seen just once and about 11% held by the top ten.

This chain links TRBV15 with TRBJ2-1; D tentatively reads TRBD1 or TRBD2 (5 bases each). This clonotype was sampled from a woman in her 30s in good health. The specimen was blood. The CDR3 spells CATSRLGEIDEQFF. The CDR3 DNA reads TGTGCCACCAGCAGATTAGGGGAGATAGATGAGCAGTTCTTC.